These 10 T cell receptor beta chains were sequenced from one sample in a study of metastatic and nonmetastatic thyroid tumors. Thyroid surgery had not been preceded by any treatment in any patient. MiXCR reprocessed the PCR reads for TCRdb. Found here are around 50,000 clones, 25% to 30% of them singletons; the top ten hold approximately 15%. Input material: blood. These receptors were collected from a female donor with papillary thyroid cancer or a benign thyroid nodule (not recorded which). Some clones in this sample may be carry-over from other donors' samples.

The sample holds a few counts of this clone. CDR3 nucleotide sequence: TGTGCCAGCAGGAGACTAGACGCCTACGAGCAGTACTTC. The encoded protein is CASRRLDAYEQYF. The chain is built from TRBV12-3 or TRBV12-4 and TRBJ2-7; possible D gene TRBD2, 6 bases. The CDR3 is 13 residues long. Between the trimmed V and J ends, which lost 6 bases and 2 bases, there was a span of 11 bases.

The rearrangement uses TRBV4-2 and TRBJ2-7; a weak D match, TRBD2 (5 bases). Trimming shortened V by 8 bases and J by 12 bases, and 14 bases separated the two germline ends. This CDR3 comprises 10 residues. Looked up from germline, CDR1 is LGHNA and CDR2 is YNFKEQ. CDR3: CASLGVEMYF. The CDR3 bases are TGTGCCAGCTTGGGAGTCGAGATGTACTTC.

The chain is built from TRBV6-5 and TRBJ1-2; a possible D gene is TRBD1 (5 bases). The CDR3 consists of 15 residues. Germline V gene data show CDR1 as MNHEY and CDR2 as SVGAGI. V gave up 0 bases and J gave up 1 base, with 9 bases separating them. CDR3 amino acids: CASSYSRGLNYGYTF. In nucleotides, the CDR3 is TGTGCCAGCAGTTACTCGCGGGGCCTTAACTATGGCTACACCTTC.

Notes on this clone: This sample includes further DNA sequences coding for the same CDR3. The gene calls are TRBV6-5 and TRBJ1-1; 8 nucleotides align to TRBD1. There are 14 residues in the CDR3. The V and J ends lost 8 bases and 3 bases, in that order; junction bases with no gene match: 8. Germline CDR1 and CDR2: MNHEY and SVGAGI. CDR3 protein: CASPVTGGDTEAFF. CDR3 bases: TGTGCCAGCCCAGTTACAGGGGGAGACACTGAAGCTTTCTTT.

The V gene is TRBV11-2, the J gene TRBJ2-1; TRBD2 matches 10 bases. The CDR3 is 16 residues long. With V trimmed by 5 bases and J by 4 bases, 8 bases remained unmatched. In germline, CDR1 is SGHAT, CDR2 FQNNGV. CDR3 protein: CASSEISGRAYNEQFF. DNA for the CDR3: TGTGCCAGCAGCGAAATCAGCGGGAGGGCTTACAATGAGCAGTTCTTC. Supplemented by reference TRBV11-2 and TRBJ2-1, the full variable domain reads EAGVAQSPRYKIIEKRQSVAFWCNPISGHATLYWYQQILGQGPKLLIQFQNNGVVDDSQLPKDRFSAERLKGVDSTLKIQPAKLEDSAVYLCASSEISGRAYNEQFFGPGTRLTVL.

In this sample, this clone turned up many times. The rearrangement joins TRBV3-1 to TRBJ2-7, with TRBD2 identical over 12 bases. Germline V CDR1 and CDR2: LGHDT, YNNKEL (reference sequence). Trimming took 4 bases from V and 2 from J; bases not matched to a gene: 3. This CDR3 has 15 residues. CDR3 coding DNA: TGTGCCAGCAGCCGTGGACTAGCGGGACCCTACGAGCAGTACTTC. Amino acid sequence: CASSRGLAGPYEQYF.

The sample holds one count of this clone. The chain is built from TRBV5-5 and TRBJ1-2; D might be TRBD1 (6 bases). Germline V gene lookup returns CDR1 SGHKS and CDR2 YYEKEE (reference sequence). The CDR3 contains 15 residues. The V end lost 4 bases, the J end lost 6 bases, and 19 bases lay between the germline ends. Here the CDR3 DNA reads TGTGCCAGCAGCCCACGCCCCACAGGGTATGATGGCTACACCTTC. This gives the protein CASSPRPTGYDGYTF.

The genes are TRBV28 and TRBJ1-1; D may be TRBD1 (6 bases). This CDR3 region has 15 residues. Germline V lookup: CDR1 MDHEN, CDR2 SYDVKM. V lost 2 bases, J lost 3 bases, and 13 bases lay in between. DNA of the CDR3: TGTGCCAGCAGTTTAATGACAGGCCCCGACACTGAAGCTTTCTTT. Its translation: CASSLMTGPDTEAFF.

This clone was observed at least ten times. The rearrangement uses TRBV7-2 and TRBJ2-5, with 8 bases matching TRBD1. The CDR3 is 15 residues long. Germline assignment: CDR1 SGHTA and CDR2 FQGNSA. After removal of 2 bases from V and 3 bases from J, the junction contained 5 bases not matched to a gene. The CDR3 loop is CASSLYGQGEETQYF. CDR3 bases: TGTGCCAGCAGCTTATACGGACAGGGCGAAGAGACCCAGTACTTC.

The V and J genes are TRBV4-2 and TRBJ1-4, with a tentative D call TRBD1 (6 bases). Trimming removed 6 bases at V and 7 bases at J, with 15 bases between. CDR3 size: 14 residues. CDR1 is LGHNA, CDR2 YNFKEQ, per germline. The CDR3 loop is CASSRDGGREKLFF. The CDR3 DNA reads TGTGCCAGCAGTCGGGACGGGGGGCGTGAAAAACTGTTTTTT.